A single sample is the source of the 12 T cell receptor beta chains below, sequenced in a study of PD-L1 blockade in urothelial cancer. The time point: pretreatment peripheral blood. The assay was immunoSEQ multiplex PCR, and TCRdb's table has in-frame clones only and misses some. The sample includes under 80,000 clones, about four fifths of them seen just once. This specimen consisted of PBMCs, obtained around atezolizumab (anti-PD-L1) treatment. The source is a man in his 70s with urothelial cancer.

The genes are TRBV7-9 and TRBJ2-7; 7 bases align to TRBD1. Germline CDR1 is SEHNR and CDR2 is FQNEAQ (reference sequence). J lost 3 bases, V lost 3 bases, and 5 bases had no gene match. The CDR3 has 14 amino acids. CDR3 nucleotide sequence: TGTGCCAGCAGCTTTTCGGGACAGCGCTACGAGCAGTACTTC. It codes for CASSFSGQRYEQYF.

The chain combines TRBV15 with TRBJ2-5, with 8 nucleotides matching TRBD1. The CDR3 has 16 amino acids. The ends lost 2 bases at V and 5 bases at J; junction bases unmatched: 10. From germline, CDR1 is LNHNV and CDR2 YYDKDF (reference sequence). The CDR3 DNA sequence: TGTGCCACCAGCAGACTAGAGGGCAGGGGGCGGGAGACCCAGTACTTC. It encodes CATSRLEGRGRETQYF.

The chain couples TRBV5-4 to TRBJ1-2, with TRBD1 matching over 9 bases. Germline CDR1 is SGHNT and CDR2 is YYREEE (reference sequence). This CDR3 region has 17 residues. V trimming: 4 bases; J trimming: 13 bases; junction bases outside the gene matches: 23. As DNA, the CDR3 is TGTGCCAGCAGCACCAAACAGGGGGCTGAGAAATTTTTTGGGGGCACCTTC. Protein: CASSTKQGAEKFFGGTF.

V usage is TRBV11-3 and J usage is TRBJ1-1; D gene uncertain. Germline V CDR1 and CDR2: SGHNT, YENEEA. Trimming removed 2 bases at V and 1 base at J, with 5 bases between. The CDR3 totals 13 residues. The CDR3 nucleotides read TGTGCCAGCAGCTTAAACAGGAACACTGAAGCTTTCTTT. Residues: CASSLNRNTEAFF.

This chain uses TRBV11-3 with TRBJ1-4; D not certain. There are 14 residues in the CDR3. CDR1 and CDR2 (germline): SGHNT, YENEEA. The V end lost 1 base, the J end lost 3 bases, and 6 bases lay between the germline ends. CDR3 sequence (DNA): TGTGCCAGCAGCTTAGGGCCTGCTAATGAAAAACTGTTTTTT. Amino acid sequence: CASSLGPANEKLFF. Full variable domain (missing parts from reference TRBV11-3 and TRBJ1-4): EAGVVQSPRYKIIEKKQPVAFWCNPISGHNTLYWYLQNLGQGPELLIRYENEEAVDDSQLPKDRFSAERLKGVDSTLKIQPAELGDSAVYLCASSLGPANEKLFFGSGTQLSVL.

The rearrangement links TRBV7-3 to TRBJ2-1; TRBD2 matches 8 bases. The CDR3 is made up of 18 amino acids. V shed 3 bases and J 1 base; nucleotides not matched to a gene: 11. Germline loops: CDR1 SGHTA, CDR2 FQGTGA. CDR3 DNA: TGTGCCAGCAGCTTGGTCGCGGGGGGCTCAGAGTCCTACAATGAGCAGTTCTTC. This sequence encodes CASSLVAGGSESYNEQFF.

CDR3 in DNA: TGTGCCAGCAGCGTACCAGGGGGCGCGAGCTATGGCTACACCTTC. Translation gives CASSVPGGASYGYTF. The V and J genes are TRBV5-6 and TRBJ1-2, with TRBD1 matching over 8 bases. Germline V CDR1 and CDR2: SGHDT, YYEEEE. The CDR3 contains 15 residues. Trimming cost V 4 bases and J 4 bases; bases outside gene matches: 9.

In nucleotides, the CDR3 is TGTGCCAGCAGCTTAGCCTTCTCTAGTATAGCCAACGTCCTGACTTTC. It codes for CASSLAFSSIANVLTF. V is TRBV7-9 and J is TRBJ2-6; D gene ambiguous. Trimming removed 0 bases from V and 7 bases from J, with 13 bases in between. CDR1 and CDR2 from the germline V gene are SEHNR and FQNEAQ (reference sequence). This CDR3 region has 16 residues.

The chain has TRBV2 and TRBJ1-4, with TRBD1 identical over 10 bases. Germline V gene lookup returns CDR1 SNHLY and CDR2 FYNNEI. The CDR3 loop spans 13 amino acids. V trimming: 6 bases; J trimming: 8 bases; junction bases outside the gene matches: 3. CDR3 nucleotide sequence: TGTGCCAGCAGCGGGACAGGGGAAGAAAAACTGTTTTTT. Translation: CASSGTGEEKLFF.

The rearrangement joins TRBV6-6 to TRBJ1-2, with TRBD1 matching 8 bases. CDR3 length: 13 amino acids. With V trimmed by 7 bases and J by 3 bases, 4 bases remained unmatched. CDR1 and CDR2 from the germline V gene are MNHNY and SVGAGI (reference sequence). The CDR3 protein is CASTPGQDYGYTF. DNA for the CDR3: TGTGCCAGCACCCCGGGACAGGACTATGGCTACACCTTC.

The chain carries TRBV5-1 and TRBJ2-3, with a weak D call TRBD2 (7 bases). The germline V gene encodes CDR1 SGHRS and CDR2 YFSETQ. This CDR3 spans 15 amino acids. The ends were cut back, 0 bases at V and 2 bases at J, with 10 bases in the middle. The CDR3 here is CASSLVRGATDTQYF. As DNA, the CDR3 is TGCGCCAGCAGCTTGGTACGGGGGGCCACAGATACGCAGTATTTT.

This clone came up a few times. The chain uses TRBV19 and TRBJ1-2, with D perhaps matching TRBD1 (6 bases). The CDR3 has 13 amino acids. V shed 7 bases and J shed 2 bases, with 11 bases lying between them. Germline CDR1 reads LNHDA; CDR2 reads SQIVND (reference sequence). The CDR3 here is CASNPDRNYGYTF. Here the CDR3 DNA reads TGTGCCAGTAACCCGGACAGAAACTATGGCTACACCTTC.